The 11 T cell receptor beta chains below come from one sample, sequenced in a study of cytomegalovirus exposure and HLA in healthy donors. The study ran its PCR with 60 Vbeta and 13 Jbeta primers. TCRdb keeps only in-frame clones here, not all; method: immunoSEQ multiplex PCR. This table holds over 150,000 clones, approximately 74% found once. Sequences were obtained from PBMCs. Every receptor here comes from a man younger than 45 in good health and CMV-seronegative.

The gene calls are TRBV5-1 and TRBJ2-5; D perhaps matches TRBD1 (5 bases). The DNA end favors TRBJ2-7, so the J call may be wrong. The CDR3 length is 14 residues. Germline assignment: CDR1 SGHRS and CDR2 YFSETQ. CDR3 DNA sequence: TGCGCCAGCGGGGCCCGGACGGATCCCTACGAGCAGTACTTC. This translates into CASGARTDPYEQYF.

This sequence joins TRBV7-2 and TRBJ2-1, with D maybe TRBD2 (6 bases). From germline, CDR1 is SGHTA and CDR2 FQGNSA. V was pared by 4 bases and J by 4 bases, with 11 bases between. The CDR3 covers 14 residues. The CDR3 loop is CASSSPGLYNEQFF. CDR3 DNA: TGTGCCAGCAGCTCGCCGGGACTTTACAATGAGCAGTTCTTC.

This chain uses TRBV5-1 with TRBJ2-7; 7 positions agree with TRBD2. Germline CDR1 and CDR2: SGHRS and YFSETQ. After removal of 0 bases from V and 7 bases from J, the junction contained 7 bases not matched to a gene. There are 14 residues in the CDR3. The CDR3 sequence is CASSLEGRGGEQYF. DNA of the CDR3: TGCGCCAGCAGCTTGGAAGGTAGGGGAGGGGAGCAGTACTTC.

This clone was counted a single time. V usage is TRBV5-4 and J usage is TRBJ2-2; the D gene is possibly TRBD2 (5 bases). The CDR3 consists of 13 residues. V shed 3 bases and J shed 7 bases, with 10 bases lying between them. In germline, CDR1 is SGHNT, CDR2 YYREEE (reference sequence). CDR3 amino acids: CASSSGLVGELFF. The CDR3 DNA reads TGTGCCAGCAGCTCAGGACTGGTCGGGGAGCTGTTTTTT. Full variable domain (outside the CDR3, taken from reference TRBV5-4 and TRBJ2-2): ETGVTQSPTHLIKTRGQQVTLRCSSQSGHNTVSWYQQALGQGPQFIFQYYREEENGRGNFPPRFSGLQFPNYSSELNVNALELDDSALYLCASSSGLVGELFFGEGSRLTVL.

This chain uses TRBV9 with TRBJ2-2, with D maybe TRBD1 (6 bases). Deletions cut 4 bases from V and 7 bases from J, with 17 bases between. There are 15 residues in the CDR3. Germline values: CDR1 SGDLS, CDR2 YYNGEE. The chain's CDR3 is CASSPPEQGHGELFF. The DNA for the CDR3 is TGTGCCAGCAGCCCACCCGAGCAGGGGCACGGGGAGCTGTTTTTT.

The chain joins TRBV30 to TRBJ1-4, with D perhaps matching TRBD1 (6 bases). This CDR3 is built from 18 residues. Trimming removed 5 bases at V and 8 bases at J, with 30 bases between. The germline V gene has CDR1 GTSNPN and CDR2 SVGIG (reference sequence). The chain's CDR3 is CAWGVTNPPGTKEEKLFF. The CDR3 nucleotides are TGTGCCTGGGGGGTTACCAATCCCCCCGGGACAAAAGAAGAAAAACTGTTTTTT.

The V and J genes are TRBV14 and TRBJ1-2; a weak D match, TRBD1 (6 bases). CDR3 length: 13 residues. Trimming left V 4 bases short and J 8 bases short, with 14 bases between. Germline-derived CDR1 and CDR2 are SGHDN and FVKESK. As DNA, the CDR3 is TGTGCCAGCAGCCCGACGACAGGCCGCGGCTACACCTTC. As protein: CASSPTTGRGYTF.

The gene calls are TRBV6-5 and TRBJ1-1; 8 positions match TRBD1. J lost 5 bases, V lost 5 bases, and 4 bases had no gene match. Per the germline V gene, CDR1 is MNHEY and CDR2 is SVGAGI. This CDR3 spans 13 amino acids. CDR3 sequence: CASSGQGDTEAFF. CDR3 sequence (DNA): TGTGCCAGCAGTGGACAGGGCGATACTGAAGCTTTCTTT.

This clone was detected only a few times. J is TRBJ1-1 and V is TRBV2, with 8 positions matching TRBD1. The germline CDR1 and CDR2 sequences are SNHLY and FYNNEI. The V and J ends lost 6 bases and 14 bases, in that order; junction bases with no gene match: 11. The CDR3 is 12 amino acids. CDR3 in DNA: TGTGCCAGCAGGGGGACAGGCGACCGTTTATTCTTT. It yields the protein CASRGTGDRLFF.

The chain links TRBV9 to TRBJ2-3; TRBD2 agrees at 14 bases. J gave up 6 bases and V 3 bases, and 3 bases lay outside the gene matches. Per germline, CDR1 SGDLS and CDR2 YYNGEE. This CDR3 has 15 amino acids. The CDR3 region is CASSGLAGGPDTQYF. CDR3 sequence (DNA): TGTGCCAGCAGCGGACTAGCGGGGGGGCCCGATACGCAGTATTTT.

The J gene is TRBJ2-1, the V gene TRBV7-2, with 10 nucleotides matching TRBD2. The CDR3 has 15 residues. Trimming took 5 bases from V and 4 from J; bases not matched to a gene: 5. CDR1 and CDR2 from the germline V gene are SGHTA and FQGNSA. The CDR3 here is CASSRTSGNYNEQFF. CDR3 bases: TGTGCCAGCAGCCGCACTAGCGGGAATTACAATGAGCAGTTCTTC.